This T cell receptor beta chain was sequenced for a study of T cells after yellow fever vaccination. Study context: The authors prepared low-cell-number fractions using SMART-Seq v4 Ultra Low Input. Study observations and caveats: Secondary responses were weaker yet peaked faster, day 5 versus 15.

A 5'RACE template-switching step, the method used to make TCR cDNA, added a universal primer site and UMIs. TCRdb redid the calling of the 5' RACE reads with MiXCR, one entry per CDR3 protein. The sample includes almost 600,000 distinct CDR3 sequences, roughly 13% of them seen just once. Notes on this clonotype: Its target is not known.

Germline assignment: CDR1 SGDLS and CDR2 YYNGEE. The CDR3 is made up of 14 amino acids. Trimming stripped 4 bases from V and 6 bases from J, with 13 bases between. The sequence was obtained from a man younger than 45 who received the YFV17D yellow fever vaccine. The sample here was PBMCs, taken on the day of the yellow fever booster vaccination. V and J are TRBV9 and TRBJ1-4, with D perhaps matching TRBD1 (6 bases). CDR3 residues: CASSSGGRDEKLFF. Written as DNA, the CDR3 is TGTGCCAGCAGCTCCGGGGGGCGCGATGAAAAACTGTTTTTT.